Listed below are T cell receptor beta chains from one sample, sequenced in a study of spatial heterogeneity in lung cancer. Using its own MiXCR run on the 5' RACE reads, TCRdb lists one record per CDR3 protein. Altogether tens of thousands of distinct CDR3 sequences are present, 5.3% being singletons, with the ten largest covering over 8.5%. Specimen: PBMCs, collected at surgery. These receptor sequences come from a male donor with early-stage non-small cell lung cancer. Both conserved end residues are part of each CDR3. A D gene is named only where the DNA matches it firmly. Some rows have no size entry. The others give once, few or many, or a class for an expanded clone.

>NA|TRBJ2-1|few|TRBV7-2
TGTGCCAGCAGCTTAGCGGCGAGCGCCTCCTACAATGAGCAGTTCTTC
CASSLAASASYNEQFF
>TRBD2|TRBJ2-2|many|TRBV14
TGTGCCAGCAGCTCCCTAGCGGGAGCCTCCGGGGAGCTGTTTTTT
CASSSLAGASGELFF
>TRBD2|TRBJ2-3|many|TRBV20-1
TGCAGTGCTAGAGTGTCTAGCGGGAGGAGCACAGATACGCAGTATTTT
CSARVSSGRSTDTQYF
>TRBD1|TRBJ1-2|many|TRBV27
TGTGCCAGCAGTTTCTCCCGGGACAGTCCTTATGGCTACACCTTC
CASSFSRDSPYGYTF
>NA|TRBJ2-1|many|TRBV7-9
TGTGCCAGCAGCTTATTGGGGGGATCCCCTAATGAGCAGTTCTTC
CASSLLGGSPNEQFF
>NA|TRBJ2-3|many|TRBV29-1
TGCAGCGTTGAAGTCGATGGGACAGATACGCAGTATTTT
CSVEVDGTDTQYF
>NA|TRBJ2-3|NA|TRBV9
TGTGCCAGCAGCGTAGACGGGGGCACAGATACGCAGTATTTT
CASSVDGGTDTQYF
>NA|TRBJ2-5|many|TRBV27
TGTGCCAGCAGTTCGTACCAAGAGACCCAGTACTTC
CASSSYQETQYF
>NA|TRBJ2-5|many|TRBV5-4
TGTGCCAGCAGCTTGTGGGGGTCTGGGACCCAGTACTTC
CASSLWGSGTQYF
>NA|TRBJ1-5|many|TRBV10-3
TGTGCCATCAGTGAGTCGGGGGGAATGGCTCAGCCCCAGCATTTT
CAISESGGMAQPQHF
>TRBD1|TRBJ2-7|few|TRBV29-1
TGCAGCGTTGATGGGACAGGGAACGAGCAGTACTTC
CSVDGTGNEQYF
>NA|TRBJ2-7|many|TRBV20-1
TGCAGTGCTAGAGGCTTTGGCCGTAGCTCCTACGAGCAGTACTTC
CSARGFGRSSYEQYF
>NA|TRBJ2-7|NA|TRBV20-1
TGCAGTGCTCCCCAGGGCGGAACTTACGAGCAGTACTTC
CSAPQGGTYEQYF
>TRBD2|TRBJ2-2|many|TRBV20-1
TGCAGTGCTAGTAGCGGGTTGAACACCGGGGAGCTGTTTTTT
CSASSGLNTGELFF
>NA|TRBJ2-2|many|TRBV9
TGTGCCAGCAGCGTAGACAGGGAGTCCGGGGAGCTGTTTTTT
CASSVDRESGELFF
>NA|TRBJ1-5|many|TRBV20-1
TGCGGCGGGTCCCAGGGGCTGGGCAATCAGCCCCAGCATTTT
CGGSQGLGNQPQHF
>TRBD1|TRBJ2-7|many|TRBV12-3/TRBV12-4
TGTGCCAGCAGTTTTTCCGGGACAGGGACCTCCTACGAGCAGTACTTC
CASSFSGTGTSYEQYF
>TRBD1|TRBJ2-3|many|TRBV6-5
TGTGCCAGCAGTAACCTGGATGGACAGGGGACAGATACGCAGTATTTT
CASSNLDGQGTDTQYF
>NA|TRBJ1-2|many|TRBV12-3/TRBV12-4
TGTGCCAGCAGTTTAGACAGTAACTATGGCTACACCTTC
CASSLDSNYGYTF
>NA|TRBJ1-6|NA|TRBV5-1
TGCGCCAGCAGCTTGGGGACCCAAGCTGCCACCCTCCACTTT
CASSLGTQAATLHF
>NA|TRBJ2-3|few|TRBV18
TGTGCCAGCTCACCACGGGCTAGCGGCACAGATACGCAGTATTTT
CASSPRASGTDTQYF
>NA|TRBJ1-2|many|TRBV19
TGTGCCAGTAGTTCAGAGACAGGCGGATATGGCTACACCTTC
CASSSETGGYGYTF
>TRBD1|TRBJ1-5|many|TRBV12-3/TRBV12-4
TGTGCCAGCAGTCCGGGACAGGGGACCGGTCAGCCCCAGCATTTT
CASSPGQGTGQPQHF
>NA|TRBJ1-1|many|TRBV4-1
TGCGCCAGCAGCCAACTGGGGATGAACACTGAAGCTTTCTTT
CASSQLGMNTEAFF
>NA|TRBJ2-1|many|TRBV4-1
TGCGCCAGCAGCCAGGGACTTTTGGGCAATGAGCAGTTCTTC
CASSQGLLGNEQFF
>NA|TRBJ2-1|many|TRBV6-1
TGTGCCAGCACCCTCAGGCGGGGTGCTGGGTTCTACAATGAGCAGTTCTTC
CASTLRRGAGFYNEQFF
>NA|TRBJ1-1|many|TRBV19
TGTGCCAGTAGTATGGGGCAGGGGAGCACTGAAGCTTTCTTT
CASSMGQGSTEAFF
>TRBD2|TRBJ2-5|many|TRBV13
TGTGCCAGCAGCCCCCGGGCCAGCGGGATTTCGGAGACCCAGTACTTC
CASSPRASGISETQYF
>NA|TRBJ2-5|many|TRBV7-2
TGTGCCAGCAGCTTTTGGTCAGGAGCCCAGGAGACCCAGTACTTC
CASSFWSGAQETQYF
>NA|TRBJ1-4|many|TRBV20-1
TGCAGTGCTCCCGGTGCAGGGTCGATTGATGAAAAACTGTTTTTT
CSAPGAGSIDEKLFF